This TCR beta chain was sequenced during a study of siplizumab effects on memory and regulatory T cells. Method: immunoSEQ multiplex PCR; TCRdb's copy keeps in-frame clones and lacks some. Here the sample spans tens of thousands of clones, roughly 90% being singletons. Study findings and constraints: Some alloreactive sequences were traceable to unstimulated CD4+ memory cells, and siplizumab significantly reduced them. On average, around 70% of mappable alloreactive CD4+ clones were Treg-derived under siplizumab, against about 25% in controls.

This CDR3 region has 16 residues. Germline V gene lookup returns CDR1 LNHDA and CDR2 SQIVND (reference sequence). After removal of 3 bases from V and 7 bases from J, the junction contained 8 bases not matched to a gene. Regarding this clone: What it binds is unknown.

J is TRBJ2-1 and V is TRBV19, with TRBD2 identical over 11 bases. This sequence originates from a human donor in good health. Sequenced: naive CD8+ T cells sorted from blood. The CDR3 reads CASSMVLLAGVNEQFF. CDR3 in DNA: TGTGCCAGTAGTATGGTTTTACTAGCGGGAGTAAATGAGCAGTTCTTC. The whole variable domain, remainder taken from reference TRBV19 and TRBJ2-1, is DGGITQSPKYLFRKEGQNVTLSCEQNLNHDAMYWYRQDPGQGLRLIYYSQIVNDFQKGDIAEGYSVSREKKESFPLTVTSAQKNPTAFYLCASSMVLLAGVNEQFFGPGTRLTVL.